The rows below give T cell receptor beta chains drawn from one sample of a study of OX40 agonist ivuxolimab in advanced cancers. Clones were read by immunoSEQ multiplex PCR, and TCRdb kept only the in-frame ones, dropping some. The sample lists approximately 22,000 clones, roughly 88% occurring once. The sequences come from CD4+ or CD8+ T cells sorted from blood, collected in a trial of the OX40 agonist ivuxolimab. The receptors stem from an adult with an advanced solid tumor such as melanoma, head and neck, liver or kidney cancer. Each CDR3 is given without its conserved first and last residue. A D gene is named only where the DNA matches it firmly.

d_call v_call cdr3_aa
. TRBV4-1 ASSQDSAGATYEQY
. TRBV2 ASLGATNEKLF
. TRBV6-6 ASSSSTTEAF
. TRBV28 ASSPFDQPQH
TRBD2 TRBV6-6 ASSYSRGDEQY
TRBD1 TRBV11-2 ASSVQGAEDTQY
TRBD1 TRBV13 ASSLGDRGFEQY
. TRBV6-6 ASSPQGGTIY
. TRBV6-1 ASSDSWANEKLF
TRBD1 TRBV5-1 ASSFEAGGTGELF
. TRBV13 ASSPRGLNTGELF
TRBD1 TRBV7-9 ASSLGTGFGNQPQH
. TRBV27 ASSPPPGDTEAF
. TRBV29-1 SVLRGGSAGELF
TRBD1 TRBV27 ASSFGTGHSEAF
TRBD2 TRBV7-9 ASSSPGLVSPGELF
TRBD2 TRBV14 ASGLAGDPDTQY